This is a list of T cell receptor beta chains from one sample in a study of control samples from healthy donors and cancer patients. Generated by immunoSEQ multiplex PCR, the TCRdb table keeps only in-frame clones and is missing some. The sample includes 130,000 to 150,000 clones, roughly 94% of them seen just once. The specimen was PBMCs. The receptor set was obtained from a man aged 55 to 70 with colorectal cancer. Both conserved end residues are part of each CDR3.

>TRBJ1-2|14|TRBV18
CASSPPAGSYGYTF
>TRBJ2-2|17|TRBV7-2
CASSLDPGAKFTGELFF
>TRBJ2-5|15|TRBV29-1
CSVLGVMGYQETQYF
>TRBJ1-1|15|TRBV18
CASSPGVSWNTEAFF
>TRBJ1-2|15|TRBV5-1
CASSPKALQDYGYTF
>TRBJ2-7|14|TRBV10-3
CATWTGLGSYEQYF
>TRBJ2-5|20|TRBV4-2
CASSQGLLRGTGGRQETQYF
>TRBJ1-5|14|TRBV27
CASGLQGANQPQHF
>TRBJ1-2|15|TRBV3-1/TRBV3-2
CASSQEGAGHYGYTF
>TRBJ1-1|13|TRBV5-1
CASKTGEGTEAFF
>TRBJ2-7|14|TRBV2
CASAKELTTYEQYF
>TRBJ1-4|15|TRBV6-1
CASSEASATNEKLFF
>TRBJ1-6|15|TRBV19
CASSGSGTGGEPLHF
>TRBJ1-5|14|TRBV30
CAWSVQEGSSPQHF
>TRBJ1-2|14|TRBV7-9
CASSLVAGDYGYTF
>TRBJ1-2|13|TRBV11-2
CASSLGQDYGYTF
>TRBJ2-7|13|TRBV18
CASSPGGLYEQYF
>TRBJ2-7|16|TRBV19
CASSPDRGGLSYEQYF
>TRBJ2-5|14|TRBV28
CASSRDRVAKTQYF
>TRBJ2-5|18|TRBV4-2
CASSQGASGGADQETQYF
>TRBJ1-1|16|TRBV13
CASSLAGRGRWGEAFF
>TRBJ2-1|12|TRBV5-6
CASSTLGNEQFF
>TRBJ1-2|14|TRBV6-2/TRBV6-3
CASSWSGQGRGYTF
>TRBJ1-2|13|TRBV19
CASSPRGDYGYTF
>TRBJ2-5|15|TRBV7-6
CASSLFRGQVETQYF
>TRBJ1-4|14|TRBV6-5
CASSSGTGNEKLFF
>TRBJ2-5|16|TRBV5-1
CASSTGAVGSQETQYF
>TRBJ2-5|13|TRBV7-2
CASSLGAGETQYF
>TRBJ2-2|15|TRBV11-3
CASSLVWGSTGELFF
>TRBJ2-5|15|TRBV7-2
CASSSGQGKRETQYF
>TRBJ1-2|14|TRBV19
CASSSPTGSYGYTF
>TRBJ2-5|15|TRBV9
CASSPRQGGWETQYF
>TRBJ2-5|15|TRBV5-1
CASSLSGGVGETQYF
>TRBJ1-5|14|TRBV12-5
CASAESGGGQPQHF
>TRBJ1-6|14|TRBV24-1
CATSDGNYNSPLHF
>TRBJ2-7|15|TRBV6-5
CASSLEGGMSGEQYF
>TRBJ2-3|14|TRBV3-1/TRBV3-2
CASSPGLARDTQYF
>TRBJ1-1|14|TRBV6-5
CASPGTGGNTEAFF
>TRBJ1-1|15|TRBV19
CASRSPTGRSTEAFF
>TRBJ1-2|14|TRBV24-1
CATSDGQGYAGYTF
>TRBJ1-5|15|TRBV28
CASSRGDLGNQPQHF
>TRBJ2-3|14|TRBV27
CASSLSRVGDTQYF
>TRBJ2-3|15|TRBV6-2/TRBV6-3
CASSLGASWGDTQYF
>TRBJ1-3|13|TRBV12-3/TRBV12-4
CASKQGAANTIYF
>TRBJ2-5|17|TRBV5-6
CASSLGGSGGARETQYF
>TRBJ1-3|14|TRBV27
CASSLSGTANTIYF
>TRBJ2-3|14|TRBV9
CASSRDTSTDTQYF
>TRBJ2-7|13|TRBV18
CASSLGQNYEQYF
>TRBJ1-1|13|TRBV27
CASSFHRGTEAFF
>TRBJ1-2|14|TRBV6-6
CASTSDRRHYGYTF
>TRBJ1-1|14|TRBV19
CASNEGGLDTEAFF
>TRBJ2-5|16|TRBV6-6
CASSREIGQAQETQYF
>TRBJ2-1|13|TRBV29-1
CSVEVAGDNEQFF
>TRBJ1-4|14|TRBV27
CASSSLGRYEKLFF
>TRBJ1-2|14|TRBV4-1
CASSQPTGFDGYTF
>TRBJ2-3|13|TRBV18
CASSPPVTDTQYF
>TRBJ2-2|15|TRBV6-1
CASSEMGTSAGELFF
>TRBJ1-4|13|TRBV5-1
CASSLDSNEKLFF
>TRBJ1-1|15|TRBV27
CASSLYSGGNTEAFF
>TRBJ1-1|14|TRBV5-4
CASSSQGEGTEAFF